This T cell receptor (beta chain) comes out of a study of control samples from healthy donors and cancer patients. As regards this clone: The sample contains more than one DNA sequence encoding this CDR3.

TCRdb keeps only in-frame clones here, not all; method: immunoSEQ multiplex PCR. Of 35,000 to 55,000 clones in the sample, around 87% were seen once. Trimming cost V 2 bases and J 5 bases; bases outside gene matches: 4. Germline assignment: CDR1 SGDLS and CDR2 YYNGEE. This CDR3 has 15 residues. The rearrangement uses TRBV9 and TRBJ2-2; 9 bases line up with TRBD2. The clonotype originates from a woman aged 60 to 75 with lung cancer. The sequencing sample was made of PBMCs. The CDR3 sequence is CASSVGLAGTGELFF. DNA for the CDR3: TGTGCCAGCAGCGTGGGGCTAGCGGGGACCGGGGAGCTGTTTTTT.